This T cell receptor (beta chain) was retrieved from a study of cytomegalovirus exposure and HLA in healthy donors. Unmatched junction bases numbered 3, after V lost 4 bases and J lost 2 bases. CDR3 length equals 15 residues. Germline V gives CDR1 KGHSH, CDR2 LQKENI. In the PCR, 60 Vbeta and 13 Jbeta primers were used. Repertoires were generated with immunoSEQ multiplex PCR, while TCRdb's copy carries only in-frame clones and drops some. Of 160,000 or so clones listed, roughly 84% are singletons. Source material: PBMCs. The receptor's source is a man aged 18 to 35 in good health and CMV-seronegative. The rearrangement joins TRBV18 to TRBJ2-3; TRBD1 matches at 10 bases. This chain's CDR3 is CASSLTGGATDTQYF. The CDR3 region has the DNA TGTGCCAGCTCACTGACAGGGGGCGCCACAGATACGCAGTATTTT.